The source of this T cell receptor beta chain is a study of cytomegalovirus exposure and HLA in healthy donors. Researchers ran the PCR with 60 Vbeta and 13 Jbeta primers. Clones were read by immunoSEQ multiplex PCR, and TCRdb kept only the in-frame ones, dropping some. The sample includes about 90,000 clones. Germline V gene sequence: CDR1 LNHDA, CDR2 SQIVND (reference sequence). Trimming shortened V by 4 bases and J by 5 bases, and 14 bases separated the two germline ends. There are 14 residues in the CDR3. Of note for this clone: No antigen is known for it.

General study findings and limits: Some TCR beta chains (over 150 of them) were listed as cytomegalovirus-associated. A later analysis, which compared TCR beta chains of equal frequency, found the HLA-associated ones more clonally expanded. Accurate predictions that matched the HLA-A and HLA-B alleles of most subjects were reportedly made from TCR beta sequences.

The sample taken for sequencing was PBMCs. The TCR was taken from a woman aged 25 to 39 in good health and CMV-seronegative. The V and J genes are TRBV19 and TRBJ1-2; D remains unclear. CDR3 sequence: CASSTPPEVYGYTF. The CDR3 nucleotides are TGTGCCAGTAGTACCCCCCCAGAGGTTTATGGCTACACCTTC.